Reported below is one T cell receptor beta chain. No antigen is known for it. This sample is part of a study of shared clonotypes between healthy human individuals. Across the whole study: Each donor's CD8 memory used one plate, CD8 naive two, each CD4 subset three.

CD45RO-negative, CCR7-positively selected cells formed the naive CD8 fraction, excluding terminally differentiated effector memory CD45RA+ cells. It was about 180 ng DNA, 25,000 to 35,000 T cell genomes, that sorted-subset replicate PCRs used. Profiled with immunoSEQ multiplex PCR; TCRdb holds only in-frame clones, not every one. The sample shows about 2,200,000 clones, about 92% of them seen only once. The study, taken as a whole, reports: Generation of non-shared clonotypes was less probable than generation of clonotypes shared by all four donors. Sampling covered blood only; tissue repertoires likely differ.

V dropped 1 base and J dropped 7; count of bases not matched to a gene: 3. Per the germline V gene, CDR1 is GTSNPN and CDR2 is SVGIG (reference sequence). The CDR3 runs 13 residues. The chain employs TRBV30 and TRBJ2-1; 8 bases line up with TRBD1. The sequenced sample consisted of naive CD8+ T cells from PBMCs. The TCR was taken from a man aged 18 to 30 in good health. Some clones in this sample may be carry-over from other donors' samples. The CDR3 spells CAWSDRGRNEQFF. In DNA, the CDR3 is TGTGCCTGGAGTGACAGGGGGAGAAATGAGCAGTTCTTC.